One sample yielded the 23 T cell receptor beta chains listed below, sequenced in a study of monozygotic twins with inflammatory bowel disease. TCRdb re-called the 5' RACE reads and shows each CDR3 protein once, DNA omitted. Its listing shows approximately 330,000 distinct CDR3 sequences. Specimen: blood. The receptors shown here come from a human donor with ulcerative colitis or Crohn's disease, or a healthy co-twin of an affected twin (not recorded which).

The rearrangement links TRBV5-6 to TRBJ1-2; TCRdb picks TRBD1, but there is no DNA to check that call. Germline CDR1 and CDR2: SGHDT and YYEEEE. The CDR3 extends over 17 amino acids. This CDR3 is CASSLGGEGAKVYGYTF.

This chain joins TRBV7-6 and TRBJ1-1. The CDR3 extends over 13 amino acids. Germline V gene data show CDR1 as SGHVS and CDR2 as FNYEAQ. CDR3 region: CASSLRRGLEAFF.

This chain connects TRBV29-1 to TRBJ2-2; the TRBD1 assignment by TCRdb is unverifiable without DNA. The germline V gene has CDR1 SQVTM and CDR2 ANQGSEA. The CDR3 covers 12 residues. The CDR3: CSVEGGAGELFF.

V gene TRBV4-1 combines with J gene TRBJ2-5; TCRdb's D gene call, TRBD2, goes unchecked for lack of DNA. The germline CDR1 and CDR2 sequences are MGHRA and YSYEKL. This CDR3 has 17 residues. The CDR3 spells CASSQLQSGRGGETQYF.

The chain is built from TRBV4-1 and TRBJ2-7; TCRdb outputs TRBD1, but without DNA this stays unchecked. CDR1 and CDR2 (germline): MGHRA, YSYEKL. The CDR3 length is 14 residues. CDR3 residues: CASSQGDTTYEQYF.

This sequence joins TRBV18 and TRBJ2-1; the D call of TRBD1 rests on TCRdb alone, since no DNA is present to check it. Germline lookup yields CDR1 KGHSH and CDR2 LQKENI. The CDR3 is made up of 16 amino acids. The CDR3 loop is CASSPGGRSIYNEQFF. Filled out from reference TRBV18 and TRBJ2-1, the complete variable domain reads NAGVMQNPRHLVRRRGQEARLRCSPMKGHSHVYWYRQLPEEGLKFMVYLQKENIIDESGMPKERFSAEFPKEGPSILRIQQVVRGDSAAYFCASSPGGRSIYNEQFFGPGTRLTVL.

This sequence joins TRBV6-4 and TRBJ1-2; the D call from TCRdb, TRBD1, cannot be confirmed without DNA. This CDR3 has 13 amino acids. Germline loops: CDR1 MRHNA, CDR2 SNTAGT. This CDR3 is CASSEGGVGSYTF.

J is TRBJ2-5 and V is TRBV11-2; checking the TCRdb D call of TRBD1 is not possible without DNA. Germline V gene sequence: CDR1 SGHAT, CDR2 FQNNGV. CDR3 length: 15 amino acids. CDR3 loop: CASSYRGLGKETQYF.

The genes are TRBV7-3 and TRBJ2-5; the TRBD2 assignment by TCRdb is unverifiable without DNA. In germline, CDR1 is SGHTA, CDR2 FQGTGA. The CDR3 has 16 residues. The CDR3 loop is CASSPLGLADEETQYF.

The CDR3 spells CASSHPGRTYEQYF. V is TRBV3-1 and J is TRBJ2-7; TCRdb indicates TRBD1, and absent DNA this call remains unverified. CDR3 length equals 14 residues. From germline, CDR1 is LGHDT and CDR2 YNNKEL (reference sequence).

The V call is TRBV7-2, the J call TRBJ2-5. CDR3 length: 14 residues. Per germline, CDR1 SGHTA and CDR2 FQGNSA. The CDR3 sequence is CASSFWETQETQYF.

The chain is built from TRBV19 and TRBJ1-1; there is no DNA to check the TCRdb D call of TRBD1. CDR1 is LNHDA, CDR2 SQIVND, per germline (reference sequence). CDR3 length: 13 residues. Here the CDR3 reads CASRAGTIAEAFF.

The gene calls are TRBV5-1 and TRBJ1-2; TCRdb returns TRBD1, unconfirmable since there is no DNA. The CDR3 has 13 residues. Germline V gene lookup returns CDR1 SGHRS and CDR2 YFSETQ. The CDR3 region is CASSPDSAYGYTF.

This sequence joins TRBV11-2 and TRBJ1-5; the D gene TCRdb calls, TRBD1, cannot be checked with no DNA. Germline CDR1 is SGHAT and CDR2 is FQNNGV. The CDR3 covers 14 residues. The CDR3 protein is CASSLRDTNQPQHF. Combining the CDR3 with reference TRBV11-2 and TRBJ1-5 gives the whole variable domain EAGVAQSPRYKIIEKRQSVAFWCNPISGHATLYWYQQILGQGPKLLIQFQNNGVVDDSQLPKDRFSAERLKGVDSTLKIQPAKLEDSAVYLCASSLRDTNQPQHFGDGTRLSIL.

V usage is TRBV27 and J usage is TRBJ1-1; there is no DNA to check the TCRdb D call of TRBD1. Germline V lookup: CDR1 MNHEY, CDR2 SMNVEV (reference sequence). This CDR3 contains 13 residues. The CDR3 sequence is CASSFHGGTEAFF.

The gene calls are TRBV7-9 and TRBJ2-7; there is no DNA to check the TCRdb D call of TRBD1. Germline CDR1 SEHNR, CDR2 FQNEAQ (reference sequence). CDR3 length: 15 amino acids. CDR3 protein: CASSPSGSLVHEQYF.

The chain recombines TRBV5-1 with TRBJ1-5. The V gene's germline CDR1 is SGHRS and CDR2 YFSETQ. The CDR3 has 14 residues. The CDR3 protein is CASSLAPTDQPQHF.

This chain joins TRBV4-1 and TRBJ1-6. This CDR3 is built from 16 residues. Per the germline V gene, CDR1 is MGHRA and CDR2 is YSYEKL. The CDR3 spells CASSQEGGDLDSPLHF.

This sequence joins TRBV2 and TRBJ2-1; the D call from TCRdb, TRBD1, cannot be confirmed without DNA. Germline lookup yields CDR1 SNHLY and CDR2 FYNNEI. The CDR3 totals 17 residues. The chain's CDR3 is CASSDSPPGRGNNEQFF. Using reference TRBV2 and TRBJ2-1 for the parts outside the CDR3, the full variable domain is EPEVTQTPSHQVTQMGQEVILRCVPISNHLYFYWYRQILGQKVEFLVSFYNNEISEKSEIFDDQFSVERPDGSNFTLKIRSTKLEDSAMYFCASSDSPPGRGNNEQFFGPGTRLTVL.

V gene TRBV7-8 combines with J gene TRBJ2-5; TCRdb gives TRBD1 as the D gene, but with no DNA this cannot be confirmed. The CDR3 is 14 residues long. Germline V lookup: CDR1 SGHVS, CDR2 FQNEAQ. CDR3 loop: CASSPGPRTETQYF.

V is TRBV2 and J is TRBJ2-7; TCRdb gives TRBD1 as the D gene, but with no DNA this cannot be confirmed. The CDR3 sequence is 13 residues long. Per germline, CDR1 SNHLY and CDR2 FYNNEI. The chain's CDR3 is CASAGTGLGEQYF.

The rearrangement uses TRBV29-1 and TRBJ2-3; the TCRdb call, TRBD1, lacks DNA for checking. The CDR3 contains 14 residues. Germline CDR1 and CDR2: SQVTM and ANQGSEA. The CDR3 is CSVARGQSTDTQYF.

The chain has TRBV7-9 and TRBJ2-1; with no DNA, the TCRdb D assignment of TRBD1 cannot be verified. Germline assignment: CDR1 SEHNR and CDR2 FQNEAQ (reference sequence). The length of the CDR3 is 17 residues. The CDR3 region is CASSMVGTVSSYNEQFF.